These 8 T cell receptor beta chains came from one sample sequenced in a study of blood T cell repertoires in COVID-19. The assay was immunoSEQ multiplex PCR, and TCRdb's table has in-frame clones only and misses some. This table has hundreds of thousands of clones, roughly nine tenths appearing once. The specimen sequenced was PBMCs or T cells enriched from blood (not recorded which). These receptors all come from a woman aged 45-59 years in a cohort exposed to, infected with or recovered from COVID-19 (not recorded which).

The chain has TRBV11-3 and TRBJ2-2; TRBD2 aligns across 8 bases. Looked up from germline, CDR1 is SGHNT and CDR2 is YENEEA. V shed 4 bases, J shed 6 bases, and the junction held 4 bases outside the gene matches. The CDR3 loop spans 14 amino acids. CDR3 sequence reads: CASSSRGGAGELFF. As DNA, the CDR3 is TGTGCCAGCAGCTCCCGGGGGGGGGCCGGGGAGCTGTTTTTT. The full variable domain, with the rest looked up from reference TRBV11-3 and TRBJ2-2, is EAGVVQSPRYKIIEKKQPVAFWCNPISGHNTLYWYLQNLGQGPELLIRYENEEAVDDSQLPKDRFSAERLKGVDSTLKIQPAELGDSAVYLCASSSRGGAGELFFGEGSRLTVL.

V is TRBV7-9 and J is TRBJ2-5; TRBD2 agrees at 12 bases. Germline-derived CDR1 and CDR2 are SEHNR and FQNEAQ (reference sequence). This CDR3 has 14 amino acids. Trimming removed 2 bases from V and 12 bases from J; junction bases left unmatched: 7. This CDR3 is CASSLRASGGAKYF. The CDR3 DNA reads as TGTGCCAGCAGCTTAAGGGCTAGCGGGGGGGCCAAGTACTTC.

The genes are TRBV4-2 and TRBJ1-3; D remains unclear. The CDR3 has 15 amino acids. Trimming removed 1 base at V and 4 bases at J, with 11 bases between. Per germline, CDR1 LGHNA and CDR2 YNFKEQ. CDR3 region: CASSQAKYKGNTIYF. As DNA, the CDR3 is TGTGCCAGCAGCCAAGCCAAGTACAAAGGAAACACCATATATTTT.

This rearrangement joins TRBV6-6 to TRBJ2-2; TRBD1 matches at 9 bases. This CDR3 comprises 14 residues. The trim removed 6 bases at V and 7 bases at J, leaving 6 bases unmatched. In germline, CDR1 is MNHNY, CDR2 SVGAGI (reference sequence). The CDR3 region is CASRLGQGSGELFF. For the CDR3, the DNA is TGTGCCAGCAGGTTGGGACAGGGTAGCGGGGAGCTGTTTTTT.

The chain has TRBV6-2 or TRBV6-3 and TRBJ2-1, with TRBD1 identical over 10 bases. With 5 bases clipped from V and 12 bases from J, the junction kept 4 bases outside the gene matches. The CDR3 runs to 12 residues. CDR1 MNHEY and CDR2 SVGEGT come from the germline V gene. The CDR3: CASSARTGGQFF. In DNA, the CDR3 is TGTGCCAGCAGTGCACGGACAGGGGGGCAGTTCTTC.

This sequence joins TRBV27 and TRBJ2-7, with 8 bases fitting TRBD1. V gave up 6 bases and J gave up 3 bases; unmatched junction bases: 10. Germline-derived CDR1 and CDR2 are MNHEY and SMNVEV (reference sequence). The CDR3 is 15 residues long. DNA for the CDR3: TGTGCCAGCAGCCTGTCTGGGACAGGCCACTACGAGCAGTACTTC. Its translation: CASSLSGTGHYEQYF.

This clone appeared many times. CDR3 sequence: CASSQEGVGYTF. CDR3 coding DNA: TGTGCCAGCAGCCAAGAGGGGGTCGGCTACACCTTC. The chain couples TRBV11-2 to TRBJ1-2; possible D gene TRBD1, 6 bases. This CDR3 spans 12 amino acids. V dropped 5 bases and J dropped 8 bases, with 12 bases sitting between them. Germline loops: CDR1 SGHAT, CDR2 FQNNGV.

The V gene is TRBV5-1, the J gene TRBJ2-7; possibly TRBD2 for D (6 bases). The germline V gene has CDR1 SGHRS and CDR2 YFSETQ. The germline V and J ends were trimmed by 0 bases and 7 bases, with 11 bases remaining between them. The CDR3 has 13 residues. The CDR3 region has the DNA TGCGCCAGCAGCTTGGCGGTAGCGGAGGAGCAGTACTTC. Translating it yields CASSLAVAEEQYF.